This T cell receptor beta chain was sequenced during a study of T-cell memory formation after mild COVID-19. As to this clonotype: What it recognizes is unknown.

In TCRdb, the 5' RACE reads were re-called with MiXCR into one record per CDR3 protein. The sample yields about 340,000 distinct CDR3 sequences, 20% to 25% seen once. The germline V and J ends were trimmed by 3 bases and 3 bases, with 15 bases remaining between them. This CDR3 region has 16 residues. Germline CDR1 is SGHRS and CDR2 is YFSETQ. The study's findings and limits: The authors did not confirm SARS-CoV-2 specificity of second-wave clones peaking day 37.

This TCR came from a young man who had mild COVID-19 (a few samples of this study predate the infection). Cell type and time point are not known. Source material: PBMCs or a T cell subset sorted from them (not recorded which). The chain has TRBV5-1 and TRBJ2-2; D perhaps matches TRBD2 (6 bases). The CDR3 nucleotides read TGCGCCAGCAGCTGGGTCGATAGCGGAGACACCGGGGAGCTGTTTTTT. It yields the protein CASSWVDSGDTGELFF.